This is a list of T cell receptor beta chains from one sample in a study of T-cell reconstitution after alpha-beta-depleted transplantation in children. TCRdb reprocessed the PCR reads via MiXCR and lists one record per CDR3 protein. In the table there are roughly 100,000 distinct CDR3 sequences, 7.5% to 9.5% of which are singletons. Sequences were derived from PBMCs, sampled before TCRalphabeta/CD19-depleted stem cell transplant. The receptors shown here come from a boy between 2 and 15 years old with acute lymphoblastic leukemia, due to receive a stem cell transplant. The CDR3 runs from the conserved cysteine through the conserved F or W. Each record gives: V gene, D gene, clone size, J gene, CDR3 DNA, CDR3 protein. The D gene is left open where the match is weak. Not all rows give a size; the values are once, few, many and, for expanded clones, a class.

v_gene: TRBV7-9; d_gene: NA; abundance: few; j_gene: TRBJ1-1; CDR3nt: TGTGCCAGCAGCTTGAGCGGTTACCCTCAAGCTTTCTTT; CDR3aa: CASSLSGYPQAFF
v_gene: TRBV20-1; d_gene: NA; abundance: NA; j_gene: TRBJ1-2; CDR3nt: TGCAGTGCTAGTGAGTGGAGCTATGGCTACACCTTC; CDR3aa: CSASEWSYGYTF
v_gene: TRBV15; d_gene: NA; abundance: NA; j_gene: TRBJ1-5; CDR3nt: TGTGCCACCAGCAGACAGGGTCAGCCCCAGCATTTT; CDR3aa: CATSRQGQPQHF
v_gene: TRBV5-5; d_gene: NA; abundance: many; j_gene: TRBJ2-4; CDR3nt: TGTGCCAGCAGCGGAGGGGCTGCCAAAAACATTCAGTACTTC; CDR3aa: CASSGGAAKNIQYF
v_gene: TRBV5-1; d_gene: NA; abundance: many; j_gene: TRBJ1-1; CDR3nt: TGCGCCAGCAGCTTGGTGGTGACAGGGAACACTGAAGCTTTCTTT; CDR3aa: CASSLVVTGNTEAFF
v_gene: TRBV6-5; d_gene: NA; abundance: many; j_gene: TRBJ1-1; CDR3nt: TGTGCCAGCAGTTACGGGCCGAACACTGAAGCTTTCTTT; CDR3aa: CASSYGPNTEAFF
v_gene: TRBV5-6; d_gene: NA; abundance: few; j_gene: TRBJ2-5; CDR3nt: TGTGCCAGCAGCCCGGGCGCGGCCAAGACCCAGTACTTC; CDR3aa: CASSPGAAKTQYF
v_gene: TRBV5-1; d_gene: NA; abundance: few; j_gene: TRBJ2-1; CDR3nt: TGCCCCAGCAGCTTGATGCAGTCCTCCTACAATGAGCAGTTCTTC; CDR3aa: CPSSLMQSSYNEQFF
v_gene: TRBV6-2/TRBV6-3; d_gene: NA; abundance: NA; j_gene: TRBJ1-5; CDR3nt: TGTGCCAGCAGTTATCCCCCATCTCAGCCCCAGCATTTT; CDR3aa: CASSYPPSQPQHF
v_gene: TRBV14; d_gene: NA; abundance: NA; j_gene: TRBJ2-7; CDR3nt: TGTGCCAGCAGCCAAACGGGGATATCGCCATACGAGCGGTACTTC; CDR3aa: CASSQTGISPYERYF
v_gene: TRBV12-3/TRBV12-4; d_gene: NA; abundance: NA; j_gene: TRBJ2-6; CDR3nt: TGTGCCAGCAGTTTAGAAATCCCAGGCTCTGGGGCCAACGTCCTGACTTTC; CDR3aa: CASSLEIPGSGANVLTF
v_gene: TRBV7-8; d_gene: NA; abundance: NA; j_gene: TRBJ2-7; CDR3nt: TGTGCCAGCAGCTCCATACGGGGCTACGAGCAGTACTTC; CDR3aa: CASSSIRGYEQYF
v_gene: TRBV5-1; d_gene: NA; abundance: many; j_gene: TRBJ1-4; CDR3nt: TGCGCCAGCAGCGAGGGCGGAGGGGAAAAACTGTTTTTT; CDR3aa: CASSEGGGEKLFF
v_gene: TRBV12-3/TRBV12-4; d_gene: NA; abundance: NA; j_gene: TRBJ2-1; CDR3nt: TGTGCCAGCAAACGCGGAACAGGGAGCCCCTACAATGAGCAGTTCTTC; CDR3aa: CASKRGTGSPYNEQFF
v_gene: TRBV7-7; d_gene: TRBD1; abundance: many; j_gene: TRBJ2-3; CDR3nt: TGTGCTAGCAGCCCTGGACAGGGGACAGATACGCAGTATTTT; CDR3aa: CASSPGQGTDTQYF
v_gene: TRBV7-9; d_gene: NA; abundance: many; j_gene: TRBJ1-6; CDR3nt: TGTGCCAGCAGCTTAGAACCGGGCGTGGGATATAATTCACCCCTCCACTTT; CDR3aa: CASSLEPGVGYNSPLHF
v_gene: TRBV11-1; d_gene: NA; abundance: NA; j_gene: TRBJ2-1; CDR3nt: TGTTCCAGCAGCTTAGAACAGGGATCCTACAATGAGCAGTTCTTC; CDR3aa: CSSSLEQGSYNEQFF
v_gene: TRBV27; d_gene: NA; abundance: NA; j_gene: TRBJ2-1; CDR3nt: TGTGCCACCGAAGTCAGGGGGGCGGAGAATGAGCAGTTCTTC; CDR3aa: CATEVRGAENEQFF
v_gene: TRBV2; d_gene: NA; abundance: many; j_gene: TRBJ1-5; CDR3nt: TGTGCCAGCAGTGAACCCTATAGCAATCAGCCCCAGCATTTT; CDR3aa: CASSEPYSNQPQHF
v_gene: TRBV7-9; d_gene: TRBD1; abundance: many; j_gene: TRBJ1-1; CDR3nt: TGTGCCAGCAGCCCGACAGGGTCTGAAGCTTTCTTT; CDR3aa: CASSPTGSEAFF
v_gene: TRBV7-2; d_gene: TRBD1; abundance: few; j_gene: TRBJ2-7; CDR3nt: TGTGCCAGCAGCTTAGAGGGGGCTTTCTACGAGCAGTACTTC; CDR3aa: CASSLEGAFYEQYF
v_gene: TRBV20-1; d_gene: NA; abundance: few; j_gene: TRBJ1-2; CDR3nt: TGCAGTGCTGGGGACCCTCTACCGCCTTATGGCTACACCTTC; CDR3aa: CSAGDPLPPYGYTF
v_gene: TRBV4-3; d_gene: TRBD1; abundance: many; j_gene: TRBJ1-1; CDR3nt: TGCGCCAGCAGCCAAGATCCCCTCGACAGGGGGCTTTGGAGCACTGAAGCTTTCTTT; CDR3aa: CASSQDPLDRGLWSTEAFF
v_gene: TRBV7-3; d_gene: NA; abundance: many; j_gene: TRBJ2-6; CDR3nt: TGTGCCAGCAGCCCTACAGCTTCTGGGGCCAACGTCCTGACTTTC; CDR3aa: CASSPTASGANVLTF
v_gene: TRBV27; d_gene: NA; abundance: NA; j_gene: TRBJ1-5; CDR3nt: TGTGCCAGCAGCTTACAGGGAAGAGATCAGCCCCAGCATTTT; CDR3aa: CASSLQGRDQPQHF
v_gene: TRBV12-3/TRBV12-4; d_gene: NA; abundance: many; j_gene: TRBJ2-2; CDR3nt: TGTGCCAGCAGTTGGCAGGGGTTACCCGGGGAGCTGTTTTTT; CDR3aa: CASSWQGLPGELFF
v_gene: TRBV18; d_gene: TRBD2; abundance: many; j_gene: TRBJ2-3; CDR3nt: TGTGCCAGCTCACCACTAGCGGGGGCTCATTCTAGCACAGATACGCAGTATTTT; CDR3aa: CASSPLAGAHSSTDTQYF
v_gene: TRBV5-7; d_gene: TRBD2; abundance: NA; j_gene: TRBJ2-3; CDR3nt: TGTGCCAGCAGCTTGGCGGGGGGGTACAGTTTGAAAGATACGCAGTATTTT; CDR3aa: CASSLAGGYSLKDTQYF
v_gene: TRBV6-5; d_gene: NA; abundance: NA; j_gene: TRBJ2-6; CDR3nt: TGTGCCAGCAGTTACTCAACTTGGGAGGCTGGGGCCAACGTCCTGACTTTC; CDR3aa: CASSYSTWEAGANVLTF
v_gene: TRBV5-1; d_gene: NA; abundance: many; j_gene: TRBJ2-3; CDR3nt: TGCGCCAGCAGCTTGACTGGCCTTTTGGCAGATACGCAGTATTTT; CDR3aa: CASSLTGLLADTQYF
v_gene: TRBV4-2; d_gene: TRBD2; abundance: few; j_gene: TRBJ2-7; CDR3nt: TGTGCCAGCAGCCAAGATGGCGACGGGGGAGCGGGAGAGCAGTACTTC; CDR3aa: CASSQDGDGGAGEQYF
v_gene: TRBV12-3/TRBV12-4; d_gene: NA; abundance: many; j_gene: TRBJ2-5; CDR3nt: TGTGCCAGCAGTCCCCACGGGACTCCCGAAGAGACCCAGTACTTC; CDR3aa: CASSPHGTPEETQYF
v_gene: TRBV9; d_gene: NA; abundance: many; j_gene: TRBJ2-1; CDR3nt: TGTGCCAGCAGCGTCGGAGGGGGACGGTACAATGAGCAGTTCTTC; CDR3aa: CASSVGGGRYNEQFF
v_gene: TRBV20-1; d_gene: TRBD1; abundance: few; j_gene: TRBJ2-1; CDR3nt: TGCAGTGCTACCCCCTGGACAGGGCGTTACTACAATGAGCAGTTCTTC; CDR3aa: CSATPWTGRYYNEQFF
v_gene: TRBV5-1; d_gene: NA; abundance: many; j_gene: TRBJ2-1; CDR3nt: TGCGCCAGCAGCTTTGGAGGGGGGGAGAGAGATGAGCAGTTCTTC; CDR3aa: CASSFGGGERDEQFF
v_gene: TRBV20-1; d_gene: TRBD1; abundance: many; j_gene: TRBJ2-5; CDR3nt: TGCAGTGCTAGAGGCCTCTTTAGGGGGCGAGGGGAGACCCAGTACTTC; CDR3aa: CSARGLFRGRGETQYF
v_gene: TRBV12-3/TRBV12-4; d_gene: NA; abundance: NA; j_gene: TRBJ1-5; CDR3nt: TGTGCCAGCGGAAGCCCGACAGGTAATAGCAATCAGCCCCAGCATTTT; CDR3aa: CASGSPTGNSNQPQHF
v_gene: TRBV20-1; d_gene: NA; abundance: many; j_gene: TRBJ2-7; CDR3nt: TGCAGTGCCGACCACCCGGCGGCGAGCTCCTACGAGCAGTACTTC; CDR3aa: CSADHPAASSYEQYF
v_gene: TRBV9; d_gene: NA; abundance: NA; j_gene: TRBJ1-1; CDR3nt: TGTGCCAGCAGCGTCGGAAGGGGGTCTGTGAACACTGAAGCTTTCTTT; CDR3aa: CASSVGRGSVNTEAFF
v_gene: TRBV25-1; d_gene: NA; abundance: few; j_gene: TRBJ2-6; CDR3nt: TGTGCCAGCCAAAGAAGGGGGGGGGCCAACGTCCTGACTTTC; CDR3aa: CASQRRGGANVLTF
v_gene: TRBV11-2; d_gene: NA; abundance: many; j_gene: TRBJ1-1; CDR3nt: TGTGCCAGCAGCTTAGGGCCCCACGGGGGGGCGGGTACTGAAGCTTTCTTT; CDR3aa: CASSLGPHGGAGTEAFF
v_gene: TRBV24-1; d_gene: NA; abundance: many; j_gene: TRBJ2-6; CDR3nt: TGTGCCACCAGTGATCCGGGGGCTGGGGCCAACGTCCTGACTTTC; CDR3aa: CATSDPGAGANVLTF
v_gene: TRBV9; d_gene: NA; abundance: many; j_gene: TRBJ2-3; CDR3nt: TGTGCCAGCAGTTACCTTGGTGGCGATACGCAGTATTTT; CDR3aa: CASSYLGGDTQYF
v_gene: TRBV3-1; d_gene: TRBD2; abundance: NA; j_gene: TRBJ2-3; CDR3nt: TGTGCCACCAGCCTCAAAACGGGACTAGCGGGCGCAGATACGCAGTATTTT; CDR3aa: CATSLKTGLAGADTQYF
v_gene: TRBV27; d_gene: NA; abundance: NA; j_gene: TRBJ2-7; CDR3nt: TGTGCCAGCAGTTTAAATCCAGGGTACGAGCAGTACTTC; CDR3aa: CASSLNPGYEQYF
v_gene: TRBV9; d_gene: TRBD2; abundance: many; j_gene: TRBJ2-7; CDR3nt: TGTGCCAGCAGCGCAGCTAAGCGGGGGGACTCCTACGAGCAGTACTTC; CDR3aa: CASSAAKRGDSYEQYF
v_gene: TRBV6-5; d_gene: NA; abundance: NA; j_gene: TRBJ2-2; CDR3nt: TGTGCCAGCAGTCAGATGACCGGGGAGCTGTTTTTT; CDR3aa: CASSQMTGELFF
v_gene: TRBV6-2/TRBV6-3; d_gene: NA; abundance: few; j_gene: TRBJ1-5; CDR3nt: TGTGCCAGCAGTTCCTTAAGGAGCAATCAGCCCCAGCATTTT; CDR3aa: CASSSLRSNQPQHF
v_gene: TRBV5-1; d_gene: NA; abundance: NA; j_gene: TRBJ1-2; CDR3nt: TGCGCCAGCAGCTTCCGGGACCGAGCTTATGGCTACACCTTC; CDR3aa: CASSFRDRAYGYTF
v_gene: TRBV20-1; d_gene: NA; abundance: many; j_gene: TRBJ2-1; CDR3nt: TGCAGTGCTAGAGATTTAGAGGGGGGCCTCTACAATGAGCAGTTCTTC; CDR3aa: CSARDLEGGLYNEQFF
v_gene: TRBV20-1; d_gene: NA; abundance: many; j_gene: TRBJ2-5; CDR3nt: TGCAGTGCTAGATTTTGGGGGCGGGAGACCCAGTACTTC; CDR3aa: CSARFWGRETQYF
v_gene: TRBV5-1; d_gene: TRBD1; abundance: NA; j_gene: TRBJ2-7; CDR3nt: TGCGCCAGCAGCTATGGGACAGGAAACCTTGAGCAGTACTTC; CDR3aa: CASSYGTGNLEQYF
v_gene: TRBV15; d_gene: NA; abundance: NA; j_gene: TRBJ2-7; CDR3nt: TGTGCCACCAGCAGAGATTGGAAGGGCTCCTACGAGCAGTACTTC; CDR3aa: CATSRDWKGSYEQYF
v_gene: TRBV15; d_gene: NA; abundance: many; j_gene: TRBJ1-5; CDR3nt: TGTGCCACCAGCAGAGGCGACACCAGCAATCAGCCCCAGCATTTT; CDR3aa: CATSRGDTSNQPQHF
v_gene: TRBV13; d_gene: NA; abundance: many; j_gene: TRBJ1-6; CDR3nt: TGTGCCAGCAGCTTGTCGGGACCCCTCCACTTT; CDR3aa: CASSLSGPLHF
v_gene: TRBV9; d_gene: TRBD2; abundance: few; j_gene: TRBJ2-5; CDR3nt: TGTGCCAGCAGCGGAGCGGGGGGCCTCAAAGAGACCCAGTACTTC; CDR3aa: CASSGAGGLKETQYF
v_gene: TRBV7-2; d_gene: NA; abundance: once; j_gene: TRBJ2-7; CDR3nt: TGTGCCAGCAGCTTAGAAGTAGCGACGGACCTCTCCTACGAGCAGTACTTC; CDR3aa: CASSLEVATDLSYEQYF